This entry lists 3 T cell receptor beta chains sequenced from one sample in a study of T cell responses to AZD1222 COVID-19 vaccine. TCRdb's copy holds only in-frame clones and misses some; the assay was immunoSEQ multiplex PCR. The sample records about 94,000 clones, more than 70% being singletons. The sample in question was peripheral blood, obtained on day 0 of AZD1222 vaccination. The receptors here all came from an adult in good health.

This chain connects TRBV19 to TRBJ1-2; D gene uncertain. The germline gives CDR1 LNHDA, CDR2 SQIVND (reference sequence). The CDR3 is 13 residues long. V was clipped by 3 bases and J by 4 bases, with 9 bases between them. CDR3 sequence (DNA): TGTGCCAGTAGTATTGGGGTACCCTATGGCTACACCTTC. Translated: CASSIGVPYGYTF.

The rearrangement uses TRBV5-4 and TRBJ1-2; perhaps TRBD1 as D (5 bases). The CDR3 contains 14 residues. V lost 1 base, J lost 2 bases, and 9 bases lay in between. Germline V CDR1 and CDR2: SGHNT, YYREEE (reference sequence). CDR3 in amino acids: CASSLRRDNYGYTF. The CDR3 nucleotides read TGTGCCAGCAGCTTGAGGCGGGACAACTATGGCTACACCTTC.

This chain connects TRBV5-1 to TRBJ1-2, with D maybe TRBD1 (5 bases). V lost 4 bases, J lost 4 bases, and 11 bases lay in between. CDR3 length equals 13 residues. Per germline, CDR1 SGHRS and CDR2 YFSETQ. CDR3 nucleotide sequence: TGCGCCAGCAGCGGCGGACAAATCTATGGCTACACCTTC. The encoded protein is CASSGGQIYGYTF.